A single sample gave rise to the 4 T cell receptor beta chains below, sequenced in a study of blood T cell repertoires in COVID-19. Here immunoSEQ multiplex PCR was the method, and the copy in TCRdb shows in-frame clones only, minus some. The sample contains over 200,000 clones, about nine tenths of which appear only once. Sequenced input: PBMCs or T cells enriched from blood (not recorded which). Receptors were obtained from a man between 18 and 35 years old who had recovered from COVID-19.

This clone was picked up one time. The chain is built from TRBV11-3 and TRBJ2-3, with TRBD2 matching 8 bases. The germline gives CDR1 SGHNT, CDR2 YENEEA. Trimming took 4 bases from V and 0 from J; bases not matched to a gene: 6. The CDR3 has 16 amino acids. The CDR3 loop reads CASSWTGTRSTDTQYF. Here the CDR3 DNA reads TGTGCCAGCAGCTGGACCGGGACTAGGAGCACAGATACGCAGTATTTT. Looking up the rest from reference TRBV11-3 and TRBJ2-3 gives the full variable domain: EAGVVQSPRYKIIEKKQPVAFWCNPISGHNTLYWYLQNLGQGPELLIRYENEEAVDDSQLPKDRFSAERLKGVDSTLKIQPAELGDSAVYLCASSWTGTRSTDTQYFGPGTRLTVL.

The rearrangement joins TRBV12-5 to TRBJ1-3; tentative D call: TRBD1 (6 bases). The CDR3 length is 16 residues. The germline V gene has CDR1 LGHNT and CDR2 FRNRAP. The V and J ends lost 5 bases and 0 bases respectively, with 14 bases between them. CDR3 region: CASGKKTGLSGNTIYF. As DNA, the CDR3 is TGTGCTAGTGGTAAAAAGACAGGCCTCTCTGGAAACACCATATATTTT.

The CDR3 DNA reads as TGTGCCAGCAGCTTATCAGGGGGGAGGAGCAATCAGCCCCAGCATTTT. Protein: CASSLSGGRSNQPQHF. The V call is TRBV7-2, the J call TRBJ1-5, with 7 bases matching TRBD1. Unmatched junction bases numbered 5, after V lost 2 bases and J lost 1 base. Germline CDR1 reads SGHTA; CDR2 reads FQGNSA. The CDR3 loop spans 16 amino acids. Variable domain in full (rest from reference TRBV7-2 and TRBJ1-5): GAGVSQSPSNKVTEKGKDVELRCDPISGHTALYWYRQSLGQGLEFLIYFQGNSAPDKSGLPSDRFSAERTGGSVSTLTIQRTQQEDSAVYLCASSLSGGRSNQPQHFGDGTRLSIL.

The chain recombines TRBV5-1 with TRBJ2-6; the D gene is possibly TRBD1 (5 bases). CDR3 length: 15 amino acids. Trimming removed 2 bases at V and 1 base at J, with 7 bases between. Germline V lookup: CDR1 SGHRS, CDR2 YFSETQ. DNA for the CDR3: TGCGCCAGCAGCTTAGCAGGGTCTGGGGCCAACGTCCTGACTTTC. It specifies CASSLAGSGANVLTF.